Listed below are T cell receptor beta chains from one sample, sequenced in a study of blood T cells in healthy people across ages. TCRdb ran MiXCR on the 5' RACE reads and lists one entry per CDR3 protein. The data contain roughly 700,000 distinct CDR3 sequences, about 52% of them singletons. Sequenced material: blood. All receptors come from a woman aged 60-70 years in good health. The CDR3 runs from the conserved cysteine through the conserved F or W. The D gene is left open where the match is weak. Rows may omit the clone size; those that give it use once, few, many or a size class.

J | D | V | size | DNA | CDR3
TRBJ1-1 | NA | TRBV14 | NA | TGTGCCAGCAGCCAAACATGGGTTGCGAACACTGAAGCTTTCTTT | CASSQTWVANTEAFF
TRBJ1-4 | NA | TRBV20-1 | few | TGCAGTGCTAGAGGGGCAGGGCCCCCTTTTAATGAAAAACTGTTTTTT | CSARGAGPPFNEKLFF
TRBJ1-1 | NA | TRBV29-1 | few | TGCAGCGTTCGACCGCTGGCGGGCACTGAAGCTTTCTTT | CSVRPLAGTEAFF
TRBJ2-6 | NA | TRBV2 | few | TGTGCCAGCAGCCCAGCGGTAATCTCTGGGGCCAACGTCCTGACTTTC | CASSPAVISGANVLTF
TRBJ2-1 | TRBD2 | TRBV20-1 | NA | TGCAGTGCTAGCAGCGGGATTACTTACAATGAGCAGTTCTTC | CSASSGITYNEQFF
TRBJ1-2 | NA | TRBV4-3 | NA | TGCGCCAGCAGCCAATTTCCCACCGGGACCCAGTTCTATGGCTACACCTTC | CASSQFPTGTQFYGYTF
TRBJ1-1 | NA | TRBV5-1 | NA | TGCGCCAGCAGGTCGGTGGAGGAACGCACTGAAGCTTTCTTT | CASRSVEERTEAFF
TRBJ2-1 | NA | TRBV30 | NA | TGTGCCTGGAGTGTGACCCTTAGCAATGAGCAGTTCTTC | CAWSVTLSNEQFF
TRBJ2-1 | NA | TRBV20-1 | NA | TGCAGTGCTCCCGACGCAAACTCCTACAATGAGCAGTTCTTC | CSAPDANSYNEQFF
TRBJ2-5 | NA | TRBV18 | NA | TGTGCCAGCTCACCACTCCCGCCCCGGGGGGAGACCCAGTACTTC | CASSPLPPRGETQYF
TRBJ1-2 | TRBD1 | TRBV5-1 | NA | TGCGCCAGCAGCCCCTTACAGGGGGCTGTCTATGGCTACACCTTC | CASSPLQGAVYGYTF
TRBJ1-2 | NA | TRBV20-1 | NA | TGCAGTGCTACGGACGCCGGACGGGTGATCTATGGCTACACCTTC | CSATDAGRVIYGYTF
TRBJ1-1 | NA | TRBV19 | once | TGTGCCAGTAGTACCTCCGGGCTCTCCACTGAAGCTTTCTTT | CASSTSGLSTEAFF
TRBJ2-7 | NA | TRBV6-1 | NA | TGTGCCAGCAATACGGGACTGGACCCTTACGAGCAGTACTTC | CASNTGLDPYEQYF
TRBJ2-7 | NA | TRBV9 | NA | TGTGCCAGCAGCGGGACTGGGGTGGGGGAGCAGTACTTC | CASSGTGVGEQYF
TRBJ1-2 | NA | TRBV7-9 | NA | TGTGCCAGCAGCTCCGTTGCTGGCTACACCTTC | CASSSVAGYTF
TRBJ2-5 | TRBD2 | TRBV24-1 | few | TGTGCCACCAGTGATCCCGGGACTAGCGGCCAAGAGACCCAGTACTTC | CATSDPGTSGQETQYF
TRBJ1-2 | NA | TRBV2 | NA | TGTGCCAGCAGTGAAGCGTGGAGGGTCGACTATGGCTACACCTTC | CASSEAWRVDYGYTF
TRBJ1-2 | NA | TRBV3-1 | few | TGTGCCAGCAGCCCCGGTGGGACGGTTGGCTACACCTTC | CASSPGGTVGYTF
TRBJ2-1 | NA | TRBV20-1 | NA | TGCAGTGCTAGACAGGGAAACCCCTACAGTGAGCAGTTCTTC | CSARQGNPYSEQFF
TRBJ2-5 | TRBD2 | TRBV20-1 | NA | TGCAGTGCTAACTTTGCGGGAGTTACGGAGACCCAGTACTTC | CSANFAGVTETQYF
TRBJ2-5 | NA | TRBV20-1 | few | TGCAGTGCTAGAGATAGTGTCAGACAAGAGACCCAGTACTTC | CSARDSVRQETQYF
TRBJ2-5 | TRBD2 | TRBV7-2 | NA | TGTGCCAGCAGCTTCAACCCGGGAGGTCTCGAGACCCAGTACTTC | CASSFNPGGLETQYF
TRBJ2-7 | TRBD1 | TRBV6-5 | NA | TGTGCCAGCAGCACCGACAGGGAGTACGAGCAGTACTTC | CASSTDREYEQYF
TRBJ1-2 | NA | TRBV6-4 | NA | TGTGCCAGCAGTGGGAACGGCTGTGGCTACACCTTC | CASSGNGCGYTF
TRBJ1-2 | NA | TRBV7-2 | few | TGTGCCAGCAGCTTCCGCCGGGCCCCGGAAGGCTATGGCTACACCTTC | CASSFRRAPEGYGYTF
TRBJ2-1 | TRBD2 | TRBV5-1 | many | TGCGCCAGCAGCCCCGGACTAGCGGGAGAAGGGGAGCAGTTCTTC | CASSPGLAGEGEQFF
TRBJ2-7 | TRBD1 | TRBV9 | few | TGTGCCAGCAGCACCGGGACAGGATACTCCTACGAGCAGTACTTC | CASSTGTGYSYEQYF
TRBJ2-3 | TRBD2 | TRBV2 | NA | TGTGCCAGCAGTGAAGGGCTAGCGGGAGGACTGAGCACAGATACGCAGTATTTT | CASSEGLAGGLSTDTQYF
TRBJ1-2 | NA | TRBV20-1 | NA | TGCAGCCCAGTCCGTTATGGCTACACCTTC | CSPVRYGYTF
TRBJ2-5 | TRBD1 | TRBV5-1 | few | TGCGCCAGCAGCCGCGACAGGGGCCCTCCCGAAGAGACCCAGTACTTC | CASSRDRGPPEETQYF
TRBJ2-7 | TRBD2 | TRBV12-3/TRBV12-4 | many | TGTGCCAGCAGGGAAGCGGGAGTTATTAGTAATGAGCAGTACTTC | CASREAGVISNEQYF
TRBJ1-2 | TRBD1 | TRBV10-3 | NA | TGTGCCATCACACCGGGACAGTCGGATGGCTACACCTTC | CAITPGQSDGYTF
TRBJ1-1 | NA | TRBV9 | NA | TGTGCCAGCAGCGCCCGAGCCTTCTCTGGGGCTTTCTTT | CASSARAFSGAFF
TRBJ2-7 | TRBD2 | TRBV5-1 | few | TGCGCCAGCAGCGGGGGACTAGCGGGGTACGAGCAGTACTTC | CASSGGLAGYEQYF
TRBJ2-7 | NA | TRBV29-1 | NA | TGCAGCGTTGCTAAAGCCCTCGCCTACGAGCAGTACTTC | CSVAKALAYEQYF
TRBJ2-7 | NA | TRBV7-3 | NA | TGTGCCAGCAGCTTGATAGGGGGGAACTCCTACGAGCAGTACTTC | CASSLIGGNSYEQYF
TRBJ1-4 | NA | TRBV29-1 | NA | TGCAGCGTTGTAATTGTCGGGAAGGGGGAAAAACTGTTTTTT | CSVVIVGKGEKLFF
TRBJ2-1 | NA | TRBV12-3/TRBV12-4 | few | TGTGCCAGCAGGCGAGGGGGGTCAGGGCAGTTCTTC | CASRRGGSGQFF
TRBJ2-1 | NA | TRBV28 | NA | TGTGCCAGCAGTCGTAATAGCGGAGTCTACAATGAGCAGTTCTTC | CASSRNSGVYNEQFF
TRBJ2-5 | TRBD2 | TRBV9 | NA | TGTGCCAGCAGCGTAGCTACCCCCAGCGGGAGGCTGCAAGAGACCCAGTACTTC | CASSVATPSGRLQETQYF
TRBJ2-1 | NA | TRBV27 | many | TGTGCCAGCAGTTTAGCAGGCTCCTACAATGAGCAGTTCTTC | CASSLAGSYNEQFF
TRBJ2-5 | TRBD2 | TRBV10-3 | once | TGTGCCATCAGGGGGACTAGCCAAGAGACCCAGTACTTC | CAIRGTSQETQYF
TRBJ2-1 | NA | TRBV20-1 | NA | TGCAGTGCTAGTGAGCCCCAAGGCAGCTCCTACAATGAGCAGTTCTTC | CSASEPQGSSYNEQFF
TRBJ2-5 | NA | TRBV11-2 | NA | TGTGCCAGCGCTCTACTTAGAGAGACCCAGTACTTC | CASALLRETQYF
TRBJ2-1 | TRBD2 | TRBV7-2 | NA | TGTGCCAGCAGCTTATTAGGGGCTAGCGGATACAATGAGCAGTTCTTC | CASSLLGASGYNEQFF
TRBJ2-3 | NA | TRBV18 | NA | TGTGCCAGCTCCCCCCAAACGGCAGATACGCAGTATTTT | CASSPQTADTQYF
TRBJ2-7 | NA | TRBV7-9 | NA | TGTGCCAGCAGCTCCATAGGGAACTACGAGCAGTACTTC | CASSSIGNYEQYF
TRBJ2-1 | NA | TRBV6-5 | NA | TGTGCCAGCAGTCGTACTTACGGGAATGAGCAGTTCTTC | CASSRTYGNEQFF
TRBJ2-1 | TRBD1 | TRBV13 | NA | TGTGCCAGCAGCACCCGGGACCAGGGGGCTTCTTCGGAGCAGTTCTTC | CASSTRDQGASSEQFF
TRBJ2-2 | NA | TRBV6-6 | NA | TGTGCCAGCGGCGGGGTAGGGAACACCGGGGAGCTGTTTTTT | CASGGVGNTGELFF
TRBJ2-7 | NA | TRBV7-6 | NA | TGTGCCAGCAGCCCCAGGGGTACCTCCTACGAGCAGTACTTC | CASSPRGTSYEQYF